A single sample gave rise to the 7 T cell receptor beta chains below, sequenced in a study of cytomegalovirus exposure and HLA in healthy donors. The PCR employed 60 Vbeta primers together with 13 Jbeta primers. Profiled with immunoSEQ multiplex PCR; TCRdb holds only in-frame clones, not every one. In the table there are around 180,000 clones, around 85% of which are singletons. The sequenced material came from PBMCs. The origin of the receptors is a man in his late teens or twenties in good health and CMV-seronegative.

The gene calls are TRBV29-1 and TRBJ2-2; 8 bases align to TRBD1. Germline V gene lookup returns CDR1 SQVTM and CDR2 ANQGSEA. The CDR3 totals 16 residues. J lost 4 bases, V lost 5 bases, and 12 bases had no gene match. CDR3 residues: CSVRPAGGAGTGELFF. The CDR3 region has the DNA TGCAGCGTTAGACCTGCAGGGGGCGCCGGCACCGGGGAGCTGTTTTTT.

Here the CDR3 DNA reads TGTGCCAGCAGCCCACTGGGTCCGGGGGGGCGATATGGCTACACCTTC. Translating gives CASSPLGPGGRYGYTF. The genes are TRBV9 and TRBJ1-2, with D possibly matching TRBD1 (6 bases). CDR3 length: 16 amino acids. The ends were cut back, 4 bases at V and 5 bases at J, with 21 bases in the middle. Looked up from germline, CDR1 is SGDLS and CDR2 is YYNGEE.

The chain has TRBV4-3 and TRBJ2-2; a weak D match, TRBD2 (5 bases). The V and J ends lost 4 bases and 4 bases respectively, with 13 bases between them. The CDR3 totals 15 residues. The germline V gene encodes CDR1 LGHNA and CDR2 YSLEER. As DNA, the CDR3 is TGCGCCAGCAGCCCGAGTGAGGGTGTCACCGGGGAGCTGTTTTTT. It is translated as CASSPSEGVTGELFF.

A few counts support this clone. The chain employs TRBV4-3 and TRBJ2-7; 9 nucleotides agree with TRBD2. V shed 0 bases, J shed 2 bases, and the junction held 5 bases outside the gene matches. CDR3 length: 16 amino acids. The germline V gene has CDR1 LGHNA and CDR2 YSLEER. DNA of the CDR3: TGCGCCAGCAGCCAAGATGTCGAGCGGGGGGCCTACGAGCAGTACTTC. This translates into CASSQDVERGAYEQYF.

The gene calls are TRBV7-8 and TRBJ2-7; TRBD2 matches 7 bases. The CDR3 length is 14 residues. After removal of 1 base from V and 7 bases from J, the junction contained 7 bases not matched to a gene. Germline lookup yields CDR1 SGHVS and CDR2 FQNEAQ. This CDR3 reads CASSLGGGPGEQYF. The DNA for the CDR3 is TGTGCCAGCAGCTTAGGGGGAGGGCCGGGGGAGCAGTACTTC.

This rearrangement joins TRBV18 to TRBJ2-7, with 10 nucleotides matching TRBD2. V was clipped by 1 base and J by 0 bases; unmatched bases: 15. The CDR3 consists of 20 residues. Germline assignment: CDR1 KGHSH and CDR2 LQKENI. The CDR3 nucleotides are TGTGCCAGCTCACCACAAGATGGGCTAGCGGGAGTTAAATACTCCTACGAGCAGTACTTC. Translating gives CASSPQDGLAGVKYSYEQYF.

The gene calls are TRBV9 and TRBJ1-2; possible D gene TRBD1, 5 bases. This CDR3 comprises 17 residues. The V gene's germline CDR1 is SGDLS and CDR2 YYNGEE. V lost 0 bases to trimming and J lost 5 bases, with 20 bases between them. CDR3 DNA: TGTGCCAGCAGCGTAGGCGAGTCTTTGGGGCCTAGATATGGCTACACCTTC. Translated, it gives CASSVGESLGPRYGYTF.